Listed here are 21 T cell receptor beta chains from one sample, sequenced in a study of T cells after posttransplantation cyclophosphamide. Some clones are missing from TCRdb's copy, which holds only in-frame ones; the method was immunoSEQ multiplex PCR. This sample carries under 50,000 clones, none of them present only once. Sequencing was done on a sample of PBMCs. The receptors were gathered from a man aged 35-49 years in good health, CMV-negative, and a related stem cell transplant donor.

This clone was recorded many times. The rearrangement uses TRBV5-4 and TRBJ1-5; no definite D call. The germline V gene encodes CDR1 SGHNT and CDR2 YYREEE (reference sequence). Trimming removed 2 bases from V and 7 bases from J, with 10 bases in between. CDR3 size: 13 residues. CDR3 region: CASSFDTAQPQHF. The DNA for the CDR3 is TGTGCCAGCAGCTTCGATACAGCCCAGCCCCAGCATTTT.

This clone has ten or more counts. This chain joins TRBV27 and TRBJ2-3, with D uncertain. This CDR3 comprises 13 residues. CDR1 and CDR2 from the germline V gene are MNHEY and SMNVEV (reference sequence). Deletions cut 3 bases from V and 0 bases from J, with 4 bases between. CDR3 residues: CASSFSSTDTQYF. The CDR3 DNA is TGTGCCAGCAGTTTCTCTAGCACAGATACGCAGTATTTT.

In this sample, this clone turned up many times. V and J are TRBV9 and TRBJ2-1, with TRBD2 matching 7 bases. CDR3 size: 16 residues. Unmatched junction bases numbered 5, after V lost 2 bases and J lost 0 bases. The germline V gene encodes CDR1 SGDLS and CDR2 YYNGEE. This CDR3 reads CASSVSLADSYNEQFF. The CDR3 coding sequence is TGTGCCAGCAGCGTGTCTCTAGCGGACTCCTACAATGAGCAGTTCTTC.

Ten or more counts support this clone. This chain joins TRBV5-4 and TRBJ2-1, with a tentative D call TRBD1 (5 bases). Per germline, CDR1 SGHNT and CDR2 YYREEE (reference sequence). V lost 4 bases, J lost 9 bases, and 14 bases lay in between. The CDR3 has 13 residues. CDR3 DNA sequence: TGTGCCAGCAGCATAGACAGCCTCAGTGAGCAGTTCTTC. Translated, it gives CASSIDSLSEQFF.

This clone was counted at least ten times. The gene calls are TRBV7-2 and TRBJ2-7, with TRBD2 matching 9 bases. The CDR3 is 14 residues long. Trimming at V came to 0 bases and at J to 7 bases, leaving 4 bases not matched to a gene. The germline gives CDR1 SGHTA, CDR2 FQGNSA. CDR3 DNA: TGTGCCAGCAGCTTAGCGGCGGGAGGGGGTGAGCAGTACTTC. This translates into CASSLAAGGGEQYF.

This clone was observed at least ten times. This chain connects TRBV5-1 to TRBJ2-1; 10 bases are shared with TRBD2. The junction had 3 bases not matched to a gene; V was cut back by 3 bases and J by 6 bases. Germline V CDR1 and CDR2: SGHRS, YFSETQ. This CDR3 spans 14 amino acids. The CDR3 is CASSSAGGFNEQFF. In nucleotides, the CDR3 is TGCGCCAGCAGCTCAGCGGGAGGGTTCAATGAGCAGTTCTTC.

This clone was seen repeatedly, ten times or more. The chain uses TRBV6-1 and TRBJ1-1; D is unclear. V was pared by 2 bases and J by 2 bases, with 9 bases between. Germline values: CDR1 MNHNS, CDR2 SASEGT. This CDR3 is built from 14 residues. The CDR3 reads CASSEFLFNTEAFF. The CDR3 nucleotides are TGTGCCAGCAGTGAATTCCTTTTTAACACTGAAGCTTTCTTT.

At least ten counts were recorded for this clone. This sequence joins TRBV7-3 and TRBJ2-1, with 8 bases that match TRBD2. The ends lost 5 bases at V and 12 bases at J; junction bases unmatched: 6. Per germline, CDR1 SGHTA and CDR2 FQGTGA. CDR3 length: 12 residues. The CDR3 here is CASSPSGSVQFF. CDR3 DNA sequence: TGTGCCAGCAGCCCCAGCGGGAGTGTGCAGTTCTTC.

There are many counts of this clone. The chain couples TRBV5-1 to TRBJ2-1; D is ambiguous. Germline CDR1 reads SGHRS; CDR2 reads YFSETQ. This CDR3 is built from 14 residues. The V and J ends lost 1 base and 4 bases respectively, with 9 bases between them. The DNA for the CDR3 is TGCGCCAGCAGCTTGTCCAGCGTATACAATGAGCAGTTCTTC. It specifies CASSLSSVYNEQFF.

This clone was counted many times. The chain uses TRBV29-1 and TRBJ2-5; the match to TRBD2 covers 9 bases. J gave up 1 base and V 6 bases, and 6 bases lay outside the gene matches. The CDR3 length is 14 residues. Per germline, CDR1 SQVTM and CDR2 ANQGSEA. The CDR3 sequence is CSVATSGLQETQYF. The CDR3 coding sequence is TGCAGCGTCGCGACTAGCGGCCTCCAAGAGACCCAGTACTTC.

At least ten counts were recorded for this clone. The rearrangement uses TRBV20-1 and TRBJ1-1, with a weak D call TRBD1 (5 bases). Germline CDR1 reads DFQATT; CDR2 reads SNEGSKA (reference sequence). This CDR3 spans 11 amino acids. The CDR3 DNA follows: TGCAGCCGACAGACAGACACTGAAGCTTTCTTT. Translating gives CSRQTDTEAFF.

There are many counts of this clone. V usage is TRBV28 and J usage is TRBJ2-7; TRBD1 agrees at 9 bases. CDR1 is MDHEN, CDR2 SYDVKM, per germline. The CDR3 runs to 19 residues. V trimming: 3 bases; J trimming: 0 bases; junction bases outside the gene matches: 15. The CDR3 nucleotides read TGTGCCAGCAGTTTCGTGGGACAGGGCGAAGGTGGAAGCTCCTACGAGCAGTACTTC. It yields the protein CASSFVGQGEGGSSYEQYF. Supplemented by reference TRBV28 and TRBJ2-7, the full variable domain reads DVKVTQSSRYLVKRTGEKVFLECVQDMDHENMFWYRQDPGLGLRLIYFSYDVKMKEKGDIPEGYSVSREKKERFSLILESASTNQTSMYLCASSFVGQGEGGSSYEQYFGPGTRLTVT.

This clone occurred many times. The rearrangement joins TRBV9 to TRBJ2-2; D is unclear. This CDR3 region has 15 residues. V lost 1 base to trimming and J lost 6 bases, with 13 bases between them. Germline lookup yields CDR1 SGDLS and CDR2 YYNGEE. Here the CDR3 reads CASSVIQYAPGELFF. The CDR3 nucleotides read TGTGCCAGCAGCGTAATCCAGTACGCTCCCGGGGAGCTGTTTTTT.

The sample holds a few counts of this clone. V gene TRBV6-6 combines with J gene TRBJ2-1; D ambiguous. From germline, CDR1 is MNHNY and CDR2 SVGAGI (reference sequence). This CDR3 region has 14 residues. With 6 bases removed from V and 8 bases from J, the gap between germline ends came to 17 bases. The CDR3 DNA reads TGTGCCAGCAGCCTCGACTTTGCGGTAGATGAGCAGTTCTTC. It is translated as CASSLDFAVDEQFF.

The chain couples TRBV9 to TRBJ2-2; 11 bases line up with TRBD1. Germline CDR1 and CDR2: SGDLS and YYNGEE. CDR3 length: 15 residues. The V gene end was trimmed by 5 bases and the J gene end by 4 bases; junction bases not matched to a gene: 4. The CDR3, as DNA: TGTGCCAGCAGAGCCGGGACAGGGGGCACCGGGGAGCTGTTTTTT. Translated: CASRAGTGGTGELFF.

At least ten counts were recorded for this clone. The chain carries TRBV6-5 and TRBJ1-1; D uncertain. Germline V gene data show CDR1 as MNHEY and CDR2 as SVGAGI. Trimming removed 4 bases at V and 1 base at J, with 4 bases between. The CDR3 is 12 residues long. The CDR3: CASSFRNTEAFF. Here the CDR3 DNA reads TGTGCCAGCAGTTTTAGGAACACTGAAGCTTTCTTT.

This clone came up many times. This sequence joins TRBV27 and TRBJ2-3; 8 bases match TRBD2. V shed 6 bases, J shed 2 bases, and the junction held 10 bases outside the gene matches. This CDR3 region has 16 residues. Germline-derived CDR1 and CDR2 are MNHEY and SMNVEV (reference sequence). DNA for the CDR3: TGTGCCAGCAGGATGGGGGCGGGAGGATTCACAGATACGCAGTATTTT. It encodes CASRMGAGGFTDTQYF.

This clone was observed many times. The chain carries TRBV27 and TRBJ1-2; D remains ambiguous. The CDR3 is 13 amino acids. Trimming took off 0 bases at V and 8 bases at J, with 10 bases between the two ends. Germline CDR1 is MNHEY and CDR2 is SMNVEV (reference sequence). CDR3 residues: CASSLSRRAGYTF. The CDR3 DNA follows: TGTGCCAGCAGTTTATCGCGTCGTGCGGGCTACACCTTC.

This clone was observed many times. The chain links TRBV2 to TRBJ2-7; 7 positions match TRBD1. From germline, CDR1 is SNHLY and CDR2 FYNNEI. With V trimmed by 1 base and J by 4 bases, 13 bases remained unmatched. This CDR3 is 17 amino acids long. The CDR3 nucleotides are TGTGCCAGCAGTGAAGAAGCTGGGACAGAAATTGATTACGAGCAGTACTTC. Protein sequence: CASSEEAGTEIDYEQYF.

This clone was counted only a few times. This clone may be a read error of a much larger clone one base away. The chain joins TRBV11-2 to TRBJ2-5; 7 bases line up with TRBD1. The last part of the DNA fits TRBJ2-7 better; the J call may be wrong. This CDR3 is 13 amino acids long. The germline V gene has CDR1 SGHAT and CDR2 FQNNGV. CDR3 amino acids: CASSPTGNYEQYF. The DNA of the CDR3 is TGTGCCAGCAGCCCGACAGGGAACTACGAGCAGTACTTC.

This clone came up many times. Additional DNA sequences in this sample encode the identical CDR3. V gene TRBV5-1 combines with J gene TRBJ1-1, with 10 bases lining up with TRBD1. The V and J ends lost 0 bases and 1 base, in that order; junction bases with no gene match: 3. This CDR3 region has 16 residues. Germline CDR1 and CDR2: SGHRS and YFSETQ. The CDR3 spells CASSLEGQGTNTEAFF. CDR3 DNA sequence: TGCGCCAGCAGCTTGGAGGGACAGGGGACGAACACTGAAGCTTTCTTT.